The 32 T cell receptor beta chains presented below share a single source sample, sequenced in a study of vaccination effects on CD4 cells after COVID-19. The ViraFEST assay expanded antigen-specific CD4+ T cells with viral peptide pools before sequencing. After roughly eleven days in culture, the CD4+ T cells were isolated. The healthy vaccine recipients, who had no prior SARS-CoV-2 infection, showed negative nucleocapsid antibodies. Clones were read by immunoSEQ multiplex PCR, and TCRdb kept only the in-frame ones, dropping some. This sample has around 71,000 clones, with roughly 70% found just once. Their cognate antigens are unknown. Source: CD4+ T cells from PBMCs cultured with HCoV-OC43 spike peptides, taken before COVID-19 vaccination. Regarding subset: HCoV-OC43 spike overlapping peptide pool stimulation. The receptors shown here come from a human donor who received a COVID-19 vaccine.

The rearrangement uses TRBV4-1 and TRBJ2-5, with TRBD1 identical over 9 bases. CDR1 is MGHRA, CDR2 YSYEKL, per germline. Unmatched junction bases numbered 4, after V lost 4 bases and J lost 4 bases. The CDR3 consists of 14 residues. CDR3 region: CASSRDRGGETQYF. The CDR3 DNA reads TGCGCCAGCAGCCGAGACAGGGGGGGAGAGACCCAGTACTTC.

This chain connects TRBV3-1 (or the pseudogene TRBV3-2) to TRBJ1-1; 8 positions agree with TRBD1. The CDR3 length is 15 residues. Germline lookup yields CDR1 LGHDT and CDR2 YNNKEL (reference sequence). V gave up 4 bases and J gave up 0 bases; unmatched junction bases: 4. The CDR3 reads CASSPRGLMNTEAFF. The CDR3 region has the DNA TGTGCCAGCAGCCCCAGGGGGCTCATGAACACTGAAGCTTTCTTT.

The CDR3 region is CASSFRGGKYNEQFF. CDR3 sequence (DNA): TGTGCCAGCAGCTTTCGCGGGGGTAAATACAATGAGCAGTTCTTC. The rearrangement joins TRBV5-4 to TRBJ2-1, with TRBD2 identical over 7 bases. V gave up 2 bases and J gave up 4 bases; unmatched junction bases: 6. CDR3 length: 15 residues. Germline CDR1 is SGHNT and CDR2 is YYREEE (reference sequence).

V usage is TRBV28 and J usage is TRBJ1-2; no definite D call. V was trimmed by 5 bases and J by 6 bases, leaving 10 bases between them. This CDR3 is built from 12 residues. Germline V CDR1 and CDR2: MDHEN, SYDVKM. CDR3 in amino acids: CASSDFTDGYTF. The CDR3 DNA reads TGTGCCAGCAGTGACTTCACAGATGGCTACACCTTC.

The V call is TRBV3-1 (or the pseudogene TRBV3-2), the J call TRBJ1-5; D remains unclear. The V gene's germline CDR1 is LGHDT and CDR2 YNNKEL (reference sequence). Trimming removed 1 base at V and 9 bases at J, with 7 bases between. This CDR3 contains 12 residues. The CDR3 sequence is CASSQGIRPQHF. The CDR3 coding sequence is TGTGCCAGCAGCCAAGGTATTAGGCCCCAGCATTTT.

This chain links TRBV6-5 with TRBJ2-1, with D possibly TRBD2 on 6 matching bases. The germline V gene encodes CDR1 MNHEY and CDR2 SVGAGI. Trimming removed 6 bases at V and 7 bases at J, with 16 bases between. This CDR3 region has 14 residues. CDR3 protein: CASSKIVEGNEQFF. CDR3 bases: TGTGCCAGCAGCAAAATCGTGGAGGGGAATGAGCAGTTCTTC.

The J gene is TRBJ2-7, the V gene TRBV2; D ambiguous. CDR3 length: 13 residues. The V end lost 4 bases, the J end lost 9 bases, and 16 bases lay between the germline ends. Germline V lookup: CDR1 SNHLY, CDR2 FYNNEI. The CDR3, as DNA: TGTGCCAGCAGTGTTGAGTCCCTAAGAGTGCAGTACGTC. Translating gives CASSVESLRVQYV.

This clone was recorded once. The chain combines TRBV5-1 with TRBJ2-2; no firm D call. Per germline, CDR1 SGHRS and CDR2 YFSETQ. This CDR3 has 15 amino acids. With 0 bases removed from V and 5 bases from J, the gap between germline ends came to 11 bases. This CDR3 is CASSLGSVRTGELFF. The DNA of the CDR3 is TGCGCCAGCAGCTTGGGAAGTGTGAGGACCGGGGAGCTGTTTTTT.

The CDR3 spells CASRQGLNNEQFF. CDR3 coding DNA: TGTGCCAGCAGGCAGGGACTAAACAATGAGCAGTTCTTC. This chain connects TRBV6-5 to TRBJ2-1; 7 bases are a match to TRBD2. Germline V gives CDR1 MNHEY, CDR2 SVGAGI. J was trimmed by 5 bases and V by 6 bases; bases with no gene match: 4. The CDR3 sequence is 13 residues long.

V is TRBV7-9 and J is TRBJ2-4; no firm D call. Per the germline V gene, CDR1 is SEHNR and CDR2 is FQNEAQ (reference sequence). This CDR3 contains 17 residues. Trimming pared 8 bases from V and 1 base from J, leaving 21 bases between. CDR3 protein: CASLGEVGLLAKNIQYF. CDR3 coding DNA: TGTGCCAGCTTAGGCGAGGTGGGCCTTTTGGCCAAAAACATTCAGTACTTC.

The V call is TRBV19, the J call TRBJ2-5, with TRBD2 matching 13 bases. V trimming: 5 bases; J trimming: 2 bases; junction bases outside the gene matches: 5. Germline values: CDR1 LNHDA, CDR2 SQIVND (reference sequence). The CDR3 runs to 16 residues. CDR3 in amino acids: CASSLQLAGGQETQYF. CDR3 nucleotide sequence: TGTGCCAGTAGTTTACAACTAGCGGGGGGGCAAGAGACCCAGTACTTC.

This clone was recorded a few times. The rearrangement links TRBV11-1 to TRBJ2-7; the match to TRBD2 covers 9 bases. Unmatched junction bases numbered 5, after V lost 0 bases and J lost 5 bases. CDR1 SGHAT and CDR2 FQDESV come from the germline V gene (reference sequence). The CDR3 is made up of 15 amino acids. The CDR3 loop is CASSLAMERGDEQYV. The CDR3 region has the DNA TGTGCCAGCAGCTTAGCGATGGAGCGGGGGGACGAGCAGTACGTC.

V usage is TRBV21-1 and J usage is TRBJ2-7; the table gives TRBD2 as D, unverified against the DNA. TRBV21-1 has pseudogene status. The CDR3 consists of 17 residues. DNA of the CDR3: TGTGCCAGCAGCCCTGGGGGACTAGCGGGTCCTTTTGACGAGCAGTACGTC. This gives the protein CASSPGGLAGPFDEQYV.

This clone was seen a few times. This chain joins TRBV7-2 and TRBJ2-7; D gene ambiguous. The germline gives CDR1 SGHTA, CDR2 FQGNSA. This CDR3 comprises 13 residues. Trimming stripped 6 bases from V and 0 bases from J, with 9 bases between. The CDR3 protein is CASRRTGSYEQYV. DNA for the CDR3: TGTGCCAGCAGGCGAACGGGCTCCTACGAGCAGTACGTC.

The chain couples TRBV4-1 to TRBJ1-5; D uncertain. The ends were cut back, 4 bases at V and 4 bases at J, with 14 bases in the middle. Looked up from germline, CDR1 is MGHRA and CDR2 is YSYEKL. The CDR3 extends over 15 amino acids. The CDR3 sequence is CASSLAGLANQPQHF. The CDR3 DNA follows: TGCGCCAGCAGCCTCGCGGGCCTCGCAAATCAGCCCCAGCATTTT.

V gene TRBV6-2 or TRBV6-3 combines with J gene TRBJ2-5; TRBD1 matches at 8 bases. Losses at the gene ends were 6 bases for V and 7 bases for J; bases not matched to a gene: 7. This CDR3 has 13 residues. CDR1 MNHEY and CDR2 SVGEGT come from the germline V gene. As DNA, the CDR3 is TGTGCCAGCAGCCCGGGACAGGTTTGGACCCAGTACTTC. Its translation: CASSPGQVWTQYF.

The V and J genes are TRBV10-1 and TRBJ1-5; possible D gene TRBD1, 6 bases. Germline CDR1 reads WNHNN; CDR2 reads SYGVQD (reference sequence). V gave up 8 bases and J gave up 7 bases, with 21 bases separating them. The length of the CDR3 is 15 residues. The CDR3 spells CASGVSQGRVQPQHF. The CDR3 region has the DNA TGCGCCAGCGGCGTTTCACAGGGACGGGTACAGCCCCAGCATTTT.

This clone was seen only once. The chain is built from TRBV2 and TRBJ1-5, with a tentative D call TRBD1 (5 bases). Germline V lookup: CDR1 SNHLY, CDR2 FYNNEI. V was shortened by 8 bases and J by 4 bases, with 15 bases between the two germline ends. This CDR3 has 14 residues. CDR3 in amino acids: CASSSLGGNQPQHF. DNA for the CDR3: TGTGCCAGCTCCAGTCTTGGGGGGAATCAGCCCCAGCATTTT.

In its sample, this clone was seen a few times. The chain employs TRBV2 and TRBJ2-3; 9 bases line up with TRBD1. CDR1 is SNHLY and CDR2 is FYNNEI in the germline V gene. Trimming removed 10 bases from V and 3 bases from J; junction bases left unmatched: 11. The CDR3 runs to 15 residues. CDR3 loop: CATGPGGTGTDTQYF. As DNA, the CDR3 is TGTGCCACCGGCCCCGGGGGGACAGGGACAGATACGCAGTATTTT.

The chain carries TRBV19 and TRBJ2-7; D is possibly TRBD1 (5 bases). The V end was cut by 1 base, the J end by 3 bases, with 10 bases between. The germline V gene encodes CDR1 LNHDA and CDR2 SQIVND (reference sequence). This CDR3 has 14 residues. The DNA of the CDR3 is TGTGCCAGTAGTATAGCCGACAGCCTCTACGAGCAGTACGTC. Translating gives CASSIADSLYEQYV.

This clone was seen a handful of times. J is TRBJ2-7 and V is TRBV7-8; 8 nucleotides line up with TRBD1. CDR1 SGHVS and CDR2 FQNEAQ come from the germline V gene. This CDR3 comprises 15 residues. V gave up 5 bases and J gave up 4 bases; unmatched junction bases: 10. The CDR3 region is CASSVSGTGTYEQYV. The CDR3 bases are TGTGCCAGCAGCGTTTCCGGGACAGGAACTTACGAGCAGTACGTC.

The chain recombines TRBV15 with TRBJ2-1; 8 bases map to TRBD2. Germline V gene sequence: CDR1 LNHNV, CDR2 YYDKDF (reference sequence). CDR3 length: 18 residues. With 1 base clipped from V and 0 bases from J, the junction kept 8 bases outside the gene matches. As DNA, the CDR3 is TGTGCCACCAGCAGAGGTCCGTCGGGGGGGGGCTCCTACAATGAGCAGTTCTTC. This sequence encodes CATSRGPSGGGSYNEQFF.

The chain is built from TRBV24-1 and TRBJ1-5; D not certain. The CDR3 contains 14 residues. The V end lost 6 bases, the J end lost 0 bases, and 8 bases lay between the germline ends. Germline V lookup: CDR1 KGHDR, CDR2 SFDVKD. Written as DNA, the CDR3 is TGTGCCACCAGTAGGGCAAATAGCAATCAGCCCCAGCATTTT. Amino acid sequence: CATSRANSNQPQHF.

V usage is TRBV29-1 and J usage is TRBJ2-7; D uncertain. The V and J ends lost 3 bases and 4 bases respectively, with 10 bases between them. Germline CDR1 is SQVTM and CDR2 is ANQGSEA. The CDR3 runs to 12 residues. This chain's CDR3 is CSVEGRLYEQYV. The DNA for the CDR3 is TGCAGCGTTGAGGGCAGGTTATACGAGCAGTACGTC.

This chain uses TRBV3-1 (or the pseudogene TRBV3-2) with TRBJ2-1; TRBD1 aligns across 8 bases. Trimming removed 2 bases from V and 8 bases from J; junction bases left unmatched: 17. CDR1 is LGHDT, CDR2 YNNKEL, per germline (reference sequence). This CDR3 comprises 18 residues. This CDR3 reads CASSQIRGPDRGRDEQFF. As DNA, the CDR3 is TGTGCCAGCAGCCAAATAAGAGGTCCCGACAGGGGTCGGGATGAGCAGTTCTTC.

The rearrangement joins TRBV12-3 or TRBV12-4 to TRBJ1-4; D is unclear. V was pared by 3 bases and J by 10 bases, with 9 bases between. The CDR3 loop spans 12 amino acids. The CDR3, as DNA: TGTGCCAGCAGTTTTGGTGAGGGAAAACTGTTTTTT. Encoded protein: CASSFGEGKLFF.

This clone was counted a single time. This chain joins TRBV4-3 and TRBJ1-6; D is ambiguous. Germline V gives CDR1 LGHNA, CDR2 YSLEER. Trimming took 1 base from V and 7 from J, leaving 17 bases between them. The CDR3 runs to 17 residues. Here the CDR3 reads CASSQVRSGSKNSPLHF. As DNA, the CDR3 is TGCGCCAGCAGCCAAGTACGTTCTGGGAGCAAGAATTCACCCCTCCACTTT.

The V gene is TRBV6-5, the J gene TRBJ2-2; 7 nucleotides align to TRBD1. CDR1 MNHEY and CDR2 SVGAGI come from the germline V gene. CDR3 size: 14 residues. V lost 6 bases to trimming and J lost 4 bases; unmatched junction nucleotides: 5. The CDR3 region is CASRRQGTTGELFF. The CDR3 DNA reads as TGTGCCAGCAGGCGACAGGGAACCACCGGGGAGCTGTTTTTT.

V usage is TRBV29-1 and J usage is TRBJ2-3; D might be TRBD1 (5 bases). CDR3 size: 13 residues. Per the germline V gene, CDR1 is SQVTM and CDR2 is ANQGSEA. Trimming took off 4 bases at V and 4 bases at J, with 12 bases between the two ends. CDR3 in amino acids: CSVGPQGSDTQYF. The CDR3, as DNA: TGCAGCGTTGGGCCGCAGGGTTCAGATACGCAGTATTTT.

The rearrangement links TRBV2 to TRBJ2-2; the D is unclear. V lost 5 bases and J 6 bases, leaving 7 bases between the germline ends. Germline CDR1 SNHLY, CDR2 FYNNEI. This CDR3 has 12 amino acids. The CDR3 sequence is CASSHQPGELFF. The CDR3 DNA reads TGTGCCAGCAGTCACCAGCCCGGGGAGCTGTTTTTT. The full variable domain, rest sourced from reference TRBV2 and TRBJ2-2, is EPEVTQTPSHQVTQMGQEVILRCVPISNHLYFYWYRQILGQKVEFLVSFYNNEISEKSEIFDDQFSVERPDGSNFTLKIRSTKLEDSAMYFCASSHQPGELFFGEGSRLTVL.

The table lists this clone with a count of one. The chain recombines TRBV29-1 with TRBJ2-1; the match to TRBD2 covers 9 bases. CDR3 size: 14 residues. Germline CDR1 and CDR2: SQVTM and ANQGSEA. The J segment lost 5 bases and the V segment lost 4 bases, leaving 6 bases of the junction unmatched. CDR3 sequence (DNA): TGCAGCGTTGTACGGCTAGCGGGGAACAATGAGCAGTTCTTC. It yields the protein CSVVRLAGNNEQFF.

As DNA, the CDR3 is TGTGCCAGCAGTTTCCAGGGTCCGAGGGAGCAGTACGTC. This sequence encodes CASSFQGPREQYV. The V call is TRBV28, the J call TRBJ2-7; tentatively, D is TRBD1 (5 bases). Per the germline V gene, CDR1 is MDHEN and CDR2 is SYDVKM. The length of the CDR3 is 13 residues. With 3 bases removed from V and 7 bases from J, the gap between germline ends came to 13 bases.